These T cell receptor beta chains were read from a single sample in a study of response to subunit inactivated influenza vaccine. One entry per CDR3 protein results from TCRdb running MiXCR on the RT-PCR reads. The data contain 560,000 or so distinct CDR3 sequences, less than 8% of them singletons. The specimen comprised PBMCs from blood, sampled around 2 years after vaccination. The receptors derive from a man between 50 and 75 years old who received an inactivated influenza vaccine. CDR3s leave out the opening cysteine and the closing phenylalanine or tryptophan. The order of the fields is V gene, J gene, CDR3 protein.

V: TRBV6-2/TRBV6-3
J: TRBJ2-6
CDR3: ASSWFSGANVLT

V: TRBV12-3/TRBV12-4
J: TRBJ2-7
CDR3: ASSQTSGFLSSYEQY

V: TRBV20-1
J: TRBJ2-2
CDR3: SASGQGITGELF

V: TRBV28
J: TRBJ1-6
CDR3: ASSLFGTENSPLH

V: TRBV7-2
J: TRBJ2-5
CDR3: ASSFPAGGQETQY

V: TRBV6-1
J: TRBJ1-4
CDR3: ASGRDREEKLF

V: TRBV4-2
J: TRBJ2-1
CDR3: ASSQVPGNLPDWYNEQF

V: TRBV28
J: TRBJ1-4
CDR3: ASSFGQGETNEKLF

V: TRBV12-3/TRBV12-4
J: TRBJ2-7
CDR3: ASSSSRDRGWEQY

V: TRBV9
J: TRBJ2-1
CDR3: ASSTGTGTSNEQF

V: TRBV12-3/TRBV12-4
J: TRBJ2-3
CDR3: ASRRVGTDTQY

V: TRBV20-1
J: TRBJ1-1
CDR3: SASWNLNTEAF

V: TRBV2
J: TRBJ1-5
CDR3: ASSEAAAQVASQH

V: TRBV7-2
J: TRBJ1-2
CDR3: ASTWSQLNYGYT

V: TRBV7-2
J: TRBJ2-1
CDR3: ASSLDVTGNEQF

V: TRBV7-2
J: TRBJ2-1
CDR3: ASSYASGGAYNEQF

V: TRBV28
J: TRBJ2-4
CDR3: ASSSTDRGRAKNIQY

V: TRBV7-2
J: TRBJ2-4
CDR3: ASSLGGGTIFDIQY

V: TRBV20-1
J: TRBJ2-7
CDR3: SARDVSGTNSYEQY

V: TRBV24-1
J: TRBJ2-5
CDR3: ATSDPRDREETQY

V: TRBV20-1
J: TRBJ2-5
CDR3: SASHGLNPNRAQETQY

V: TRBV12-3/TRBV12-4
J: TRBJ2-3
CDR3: ASSLGTSGGSDTQY

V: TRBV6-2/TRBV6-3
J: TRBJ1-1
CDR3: ASSVWENTEAF

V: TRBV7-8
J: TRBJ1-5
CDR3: ASSLKTGYQPQH

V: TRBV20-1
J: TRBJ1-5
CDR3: SASRAGGQPQH

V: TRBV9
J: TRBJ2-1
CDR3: ASSARQGGFREQF

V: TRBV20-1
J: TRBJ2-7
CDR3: SAPGHAYEQY

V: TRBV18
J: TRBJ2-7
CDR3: ASSPPGLAGDYEQY

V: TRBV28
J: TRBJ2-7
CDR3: ASASRFVSLAYEQY

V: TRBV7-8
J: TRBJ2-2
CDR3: ASSLRSGAPNTGELF

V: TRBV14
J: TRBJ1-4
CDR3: ASSQVPKEEKLF

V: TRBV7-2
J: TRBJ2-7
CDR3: ASSLAWGREQY

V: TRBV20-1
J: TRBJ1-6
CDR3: SARDGGGGYNSPLH

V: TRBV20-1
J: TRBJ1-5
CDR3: SARDRVGNQPQH

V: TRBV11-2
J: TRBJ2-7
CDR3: ASSRAGQASYEQY

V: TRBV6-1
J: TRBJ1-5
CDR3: ASSRRDDPYSNQPQH

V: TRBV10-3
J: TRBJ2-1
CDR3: AIRGTSVDTEQF

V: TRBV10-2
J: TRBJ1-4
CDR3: ASSESGRGREKLF

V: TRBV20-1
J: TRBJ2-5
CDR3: SSLPGLAGETQY

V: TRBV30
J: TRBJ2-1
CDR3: AWSGGTAYNEQF

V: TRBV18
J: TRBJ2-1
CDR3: ASSQPGLAAQGYNEQF

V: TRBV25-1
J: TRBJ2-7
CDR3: ASSESGQRSYEQY

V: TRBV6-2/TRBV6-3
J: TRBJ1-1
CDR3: ASSYPKGQVNTEAF

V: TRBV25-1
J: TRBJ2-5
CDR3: ASSAMGGQETQY

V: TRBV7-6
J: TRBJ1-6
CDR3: ASSLGQGTSPLH

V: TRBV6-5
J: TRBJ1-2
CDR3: ASSTGQGNYGYT

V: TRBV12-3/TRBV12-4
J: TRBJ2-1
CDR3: ASSLVGMGKNEQF

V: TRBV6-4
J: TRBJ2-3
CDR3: ASSDGGATDTQY

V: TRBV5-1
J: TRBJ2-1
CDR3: ASSLAAGLINEQF

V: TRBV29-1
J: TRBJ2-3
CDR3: SVEDRVAGSTDTQY

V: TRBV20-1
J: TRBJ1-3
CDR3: SAAGTGGLSTSGNTIY